Listed here are 28 T cell receptor beta chains from one sample, sequenced in a study of cytomegalovirus exposure and HLA in healthy donors. Profiled with immunoSEQ multiplex PCR; TCRdb holds only in-frame clones, not every one. The table lists about 280,000 clones, 80% to 90% of them singletons. Source material: PBMCs. These receptors were collected from a woman aged 18-30 years in good health and CMV-seronegative.

V usage is TRBV15 and J usage is TRBJ2-1, with D tentatively TRBD1 (5 bases). The CDR3 has 15 amino acids. V lost 0 bases, J lost 10 bases, and 16 bases lay in between. Per the germline V gene, CDR1 is LNHNV and CDR2 is YYDKDF (reference sequence). The CDR3 loop is CATSREGRGLWEQFF. CDR3 nucleotides: TGTGCCACCAGCAGAGAAGGTAGGGGCTTATGGGAGCAGTTCTTC.

The chain uses TRBV11-3 and TRBJ2-3; D might be TRBD1 (6 bases). Trimming shortened V by 0 bases and J by 4 bases, and 11 bases separated the two germline ends. Germline loops: CDR1 SGHNT, CDR2 YENEEA. The length of the CDR3 is 15 residues. CDR3 sequence: CASSLDHRVPDTQYF. CDR3 DNA sequence: TGTGCCAGCAGCTTAGATCACAGGGTCCCAGATACGCAGTATTTT.

The count of this clone is one. V usage is TRBV11-2 and J usage is TRBJ1-3; perhaps TRBD1 as D (5 bases). The germline CDR1 and CDR2 sequences are SGHAT and FQNNGV. Trimming cost V 5 bases and J 2 bases, with 16 bases left between them. The CDR3 runs to 16 residues. The CDR3 DNA sequence: TGTGCCAGCAGCGCTTACCGCAGGGTAACTGGAAACACCATATATTTT. This sequence encodes CASSAYRRVTGNTIYF.

The J gene is TRBJ1-2, the V gene TRBV5-1; 12 positions agree with TRBD1. The trim removed 4 bases at V and 6 bases at J, leaving 7 bases unmatched. CDR3 length: 15 residues. Per the germline V gene, CDR1 is SGHRS and CDR2 is YFSETQ. The CDR3 DNA reads as TGCGCCAGCAGCCTGGGACAGGGGGCTATCGATGGCTACACCTTC. Its protein is CASSLGQGAIDGYTF.

The chain recombines TRBV5-1 with TRBJ2-3, with a tentative D call TRBD2 (7 bases). From germline, CDR1 is SGHRS and CDR2 YFSETQ. V lost 4 bases, J lost 2 bases, and 14 bases lay in between. This CDR3 comprises 15 residues. CDR3 DNA: TGCGCCAGCAGCCCGTGGGGGGGCTCCACAGATACGCAGTATTTT. Residues: CASSPWGGSTDTQYF.

The V and J genes are TRBV4-1 and TRBJ1-5; tentatively, D is TRBD1 (6 bases). The CDR3 covers 14 residues. The V end was cut by 5 bases, the J end by 6 bases, with 14 bases between. Germline V gene sequence: CDR1 MGHRA, CDR2 YSYEKL. This CDR3 reads CASSGPGVRQPQHF. CDR3 nucleotides: TGCGCCAGCAGCGGTCCAGGGGTCCGTCAGCCCCAGCATTTT.

The chain joins TRBV7-2 to TRBJ1-2; possibly TRBD1 for D (5 bases). The CDR3 is 16 residues long. Germline V gives CDR1 SGHTA, CDR2 FQGNSA. V was clipped by 5 bases and J by 8 bases, with 24 bases between them. The CDR3 region has the DNA TGTGCCAGCAGCCTTCTCTCTCCAGACAGTTCGGGCGGCTACACCTTC. Translation gives CASSLLSPDSSGGYTF. The full variable domain, its missing parts supplied by reference TRBV7-2 and TRBJ1-2, is GAGVSQSPSNKVTEKGKDVELRCDPISGHTALYWYRQSLGQGLEFLIYFQGNSAPDKSGLPSDRFSAERTGGSVSTLTIQRTQQEDSAVYLCASSLLSPDSSGGYTFGSGTRLTVV.

The V and J genes are TRBV30 and TRBJ2-4, with D possibly TRBD2 on 6 matching bases. Germline lookup yields CDR1 GTSNPN and CDR2 SVGIG (reference sequence). CDR3 length equals 14 residues. Trimming took off 1 base at V and 6 bases at J, with 13 bases between the two ends. The CDR3: CAWSAGGWGNIQYF. In nucleotides, the CDR3 is TGTGCCTGGAGTGCCGGGGGATGGGGAAACATTCAGTACTTC.

The rearrangement links TRBV6-5 to TRBJ1-5; D unclear. The CDR3 sequence is 15 residues long. The V and J ends lost 7 bases and 0 bases respectively, with 13 bases between them. Germline V gives CDR1 MNHEY, CDR2 SVGAGI. As DNA, the CDR3 is TGTGCCAGCAAGGCGGGTCACTATAGCAATCAGCCCCAGCATTTT. This encodes CASKAGHYSNQPQHF.

The sample holds a few counts of this clone. The chain has TRBV7-9 and TRBJ2-7, with 10 nucleotides matching TRBD2. Germline V CDR1 and CDR2: SEHNR, FQNEAQ (reference sequence). The trim removed 5 bases at V and 7 bases at J, leaving 17 bases unmatched. The CDR3 spans 17 residues. CDR3 nucleotide sequence: TGTGCCAGCAGCCAATCGGGAGCTGGGACTAGCGTGAGGGAGCAGTACTTC. This translates into CASSQSGAGTSVREQYF.

This clone showed up just a few times. The rearrangement joins TRBV28 to TRBJ1-2, with a possible D match to TRBD1 (5 bases). V dropped 1 base and J dropped 5 bases, with 5 bases sitting between them. CDR3 size: 12 residues. Germline loops: CDR1 MDHEN, CDR2 SYDVKM. CDR3 in amino acids: CASSLSGYGYTF. CDR3 in DNA: TGTGCCAGCAGTTTATCAGGGTATGGCTACACCTTC.

V and J are TRBV10-2 and TRBJ1-1; 8 nucleotides align to TRBD1. Germline CDR1 is WSHSY and CDR2 is SAAADI. The V segment lost 9 bases and the J segment 0 bases; nucleotides outside the gene matches: 0. CDR3 length: 12 residues. The CDR3 is CARTGVNTEAFF. The CDR3 DNA is TGCGCCAGGACAGGGGTGAACACTGAAGCTTTCTTT.

There are a few counts of this clone. The chain links TRBV6-5 to TRBJ2-7; tentative D call: TRBD2 (6 bases). This CDR3 has 14 residues. Per germline, CDR1 MNHEY and CDR2 SVGAGI. V lost 6 bases to trimming and J lost 0 bases, with 12 bases between them. This chain's CDR3 is CASRGGTLSYEQYF. CDR3 nucleotides: TGTGCCAGCAGAGGCGGGACCCTCTCCTACGAGCAGTACTTC.

The chain is built from TRBV5-1 and TRBJ2-5, with 10 bases lining up with TRBD2. The CDR3 sequence is 15 residues long. The germline gives CDR1 SGHRS, CDR2 YFSETQ. V trimming: 4 bases; J trimming: 4 bases; junction bases outside the gene matches: 7. CDR3 amino acids: CASSPTTSGSETQYF. DNA of the CDR3: TGCGCCAGCAGCCCTACGACTAGCGGGTCAGAGACCCAGTACTTC.

The chain is built from TRBV4-1 and TRBJ2-1; TRBD2 is a possible D gene (6 bases). Trimming pared 0 bases from V and 4 bases from J, leaving 16 bases between. The CDR3 is 17 residues long. Germline V gene lookup returns CDR1 MGHRA and CDR2 YSYEKL. CDR3 sequence reads: CASSQERGGLDYNEQFF. For the CDR3, the DNA is TGCGCCAGCAGCCAAGAACGAGGAGGGCTCGATTACAATGAGCAGTTCTTC.

CDR3 sequence: CASTTGGGYGYTF. Here the CDR3 DNA reads TGTGCCAGTACAACAGGGGGCGGCTATGGCTACACCTTC. This chain joins TRBV27 and TRBJ1-2, with TRBD1 matching 9 bases. V gave up 9 bases and J gave up 4 bases; unmatched junction bases: 6. Germline-derived CDR1 and CDR2 are MNHEY and SMNVEV (reference sequence). This CDR3 has 13 amino acids.

V gene TRBV27 combines with J gene TRBJ1-1; no reliable D call. Germline values: CDR1 MNHEY, CDR2 SMNVEV (reference sequence). Trimming cost V 2 bases and J 6 bases, with 7 bases left between them. The CDR3 consists of 12 residues. CDR3 DNA: TGTGCCAGCAGTTTACGGGGTTCTGAAGCTTTCTTT. As protein: CASSLRGSEAFF.

This chain connects TRBV30 to TRBJ1-2, with D perhaps TRBD1 (6 bases). CDR3 length: 15 amino acids. Trimming cost V 3 bases and J 7 bases, with 21 bases left between them. Germline CDR1 reads GTSNPN; CDR2 reads SVGIG (reference sequence). DNA of the CDR3: TGTGCCTGGAGGAAGGCTGGGGGGGCCTGGGGTGGCTACACCTTC. It codes for CAWRKAGGAWGGYTF.

The chain links TRBV11-3 to TRBJ2-1, with TRBD1 matching over 7 bases. V shed 5 bases and J 3 bases; nucleotides not matched to a gene: 16. Per germline, CDR1 SGHNT and CDR2 YENEEA. CDR3 length equals 18 residues. CDR3 amino acids: CASSQGVLWRSNYNEQFF. For the CDR3, the DNA is TGTGCCAGCAGCCAGGGGGTCTTATGGAGATCGAACTACAATGAGCAGTTCTTC.

The chain combines TRBV25-1 with TRBJ1-5; 7 bases are a match to TRBD1. Germline-derived CDR1 and CDR2 are MGHDK and SYGVNS. V lost 2 bases, J lost 7 bases, and 8 bases stayed unmatched. The CDR3 contains 15 residues. As DNA, the CDR3 is TGTGCCAGCAGTGAACAGGGACAGAGAGACCAGCCCCAGCATTTT. This encodes CASSEQGQRDQPQHF.

Only a few counts were recorded for this clone. The gene calls are TRBV6-5 and TRBJ1-5; D possibly corresponds to TRBD1 (5 bases). Germline V gene lookup returns CDR1 MNHEY and CDR2 SVGAGI. V was clipped by 6 bases and J by 6 bases, with 9 bases between them. There are 12 residues in the CDR3. The CDR3 sequence is CASRGRGQPQHF. The CDR3 nucleotides are TGTGCCAGCAGGGGGCGCGGTCAGCCCCAGCATTTT.

This chain links TRBV4-3 with TRBJ1-4; perhaps TRBD1 as D (5 bases). In germline, CDR1 is LGHNA, CDR2 YSLEER. The length of the CDR3 is 15 residues. Trimming shortened V by 5 bases and J by 0 bases, and 10 bases separated the two germline ends. The CDR3 DNA sequence: TGCGCCAGCAGCACCTCAGGGCCAACTAATGAAAAACTGTTTTTT. Amino acids: CASSTSGPTNEKLFF.

This chain connects TRBV9 to TRBJ1-6, with D perhaps matching TRBD1 (6 bases). CDR3 length: 14 amino acids. V gave up 4 bases and J gave up 8 bases, with 13 bases separating them. Germline CDR1 reads SGDLS; CDR2 reads YYNGEE. CDR3 in DNA: TGTGCCAGCAGCCTAGGGGGGGGCGATTCACCCCTCCACTTT. Translation: CASSLGGGDSPLHF.

V and J are TRBV30 and TRBJ1-1, with a possible D match to TRBD1 (5 bases). The CDR3 loop spans 15 amino acids. Trimming cost V 5 bases and J 0 bases, with 16 bases left between them. The germline CDR1 and CDR2 sequences are GTSNPN and SVGIG (reference sequence). CDR3 sequence reads: CAWVYRGGMNTEAFF. Here the CDR3 DNA reads TGTGCCTGGGTATACCGGGGGGGTATGAACACTGAAGCTTTCTTT.

The J gene is TRBJ2-3, the V gene TRBV11-2; 8 bases line up with TRBD2. Per the germline V gene, CDR1 is SGHAT and CDR2 is FQNNGV. V trimming: 5 bases; J trimming: 8 bases; junction bases outside the gene matches: 9. The CDR3 runs 14 residues. In DNA form, the CDR3 reads TGTGCCAGCAGCCCCGGGGGGGTTCGGGTTACGCAGTATTTT. Translating it yields CASSPGGVRVTQYF.

In its sample, this clone was seen once. V gene TRBV19 combines with J gene TRBJ2-7, with 9 bases aligning to TRBD2. Unmatched junction bases numbered 10, after V lost 5 bases and J lost 5 bases. Germline V gene lookup returns CDR1 LNHDA and CDR2 SQIVND (reference sequence). This CDR3 has 15 amino acids. The CDR3 sequence: CASSPLAGGKNEQYF. CDR3 coding DNA: TGTGCCAGTAGTCCCCTGGCGGGAGGGAAAAACGAGCAGTACTTC.

The sample holds a few counts of this clone. V usage is TRBV10-2 and J usage is TRBJ1-4; no clear D gene. Germline V gives CDR1 WSHSY, CDR2 SAAADI. The CDR3 loop spans 15 amino acids. V was clipped by 7 bases and J by 3 bases, with 15 bases between them. CDR3 nucleotides: TGCGCCAGCACCAGTTTGGGAGTCCCTAATGAAAAACTGTTTTTT. Protein product: CASTSLGVPNEKLFF.

The rearrangement links TRBV5-1 to TRBJ2-7, with D maybe TRBD1 (6 bases). This CDR3 spans 17 amino acids. V was trimmed by 4 bases and J by 6 bases, leaving 26 bases between them. Germline lookup yields CDR1 SGHRS and CDR2 YFSETQ. The CDR3 bases are TGCGCCAGCAGCAGAGGTTGGGGCGACAGGCCCTCGGGCGAGCAGTACTTC. Amino acid sequence: CASSRGWGDRPSGEQYF.